This note documents a single TCR beta chain sequence. Its target is unknown. Given the absence of the conserved phenylalanine or tryptophan at the CDR3 end, a read error is likely. Naive CD4+ cells had CD25+ Tregs removed. Constant-region reverse primers amplified full-length variable regions, followed by semi-nested Nested Universal Primer A PCR. TCRdb reprocessed the 5' RACE reads via MiXCR and lists one record per CDR3 protein. The repertoire holds about 8,200 distinct CDR3 sequences, approximately 67% seen once, with roughly 4.2% in the top ten. Study-wide findings and caveats: In terms of TCR gene usage, tumor memory CD4+ T cells clustered together with blood and lymph node memory CD4+ cells, as well as with lymph node naive CD4+ cells.

V shed 3 bases, J shed 4 bases, and the junction held 3 bases outside the gene matches. This CDR3 region has 14 residues. The germline gives CDR1 SGHRS, CDR2 YFSETQ. The sample consisted of tumor-infiltrating naive CD4+ T cells sorted from the breast tumor. Subset given: naive CD4+ T cells, CD4+CD45RA+CD25-. The sequence was collected from a female donor with breast cancer. V and J are TRBV5-1 and TRBJ1-5; 8 nucleotides match TRBD1. CDR3 sequence: CASSSGTGNQPQHL. For the CDR3, the DNA is TGCGCCAGCAGCTCCGGGACAGGTAATCAGCCCCAGCATTTA.